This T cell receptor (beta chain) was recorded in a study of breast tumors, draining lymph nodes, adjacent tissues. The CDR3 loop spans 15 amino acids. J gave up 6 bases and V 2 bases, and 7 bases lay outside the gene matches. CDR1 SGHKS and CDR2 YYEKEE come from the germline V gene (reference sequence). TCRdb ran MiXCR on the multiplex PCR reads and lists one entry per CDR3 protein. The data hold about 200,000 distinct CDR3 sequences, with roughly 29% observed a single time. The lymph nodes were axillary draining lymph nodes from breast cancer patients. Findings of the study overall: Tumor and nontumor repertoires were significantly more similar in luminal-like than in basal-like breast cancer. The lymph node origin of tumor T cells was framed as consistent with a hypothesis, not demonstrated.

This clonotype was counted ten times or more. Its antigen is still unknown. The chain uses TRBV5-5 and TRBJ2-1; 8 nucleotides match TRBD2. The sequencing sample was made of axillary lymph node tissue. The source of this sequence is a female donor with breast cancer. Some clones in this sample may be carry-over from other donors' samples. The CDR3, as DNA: TGTGCCAGCAGCTTCCAGCGGGGGAACAGCAATGAGCAGTTCTTC. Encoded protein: CASSFQRGNSNEQFF.